This T cell receptor (beta chain) is from a study of blood T cell repertoires in COVID-19 (dated by TCRdb to about 2020). Looking at the study overall: Samples from collaborators originated in the United States, Italy and Spain and spanned both the acute and convalescent phases of COVID-19. Sample metadata almost always included a de-identified subject ID, COVID-19 status, age in years and sex. The prospective study material was composed of cDNA or gDNA derived from T cells, B-cell-depleted T cells, or PBMCs. A freely available public database, intended as a resource for researchers studying the immune response to SARS-CoV-2, is where the repertoires were released. The samples were drawn from two sources: the first 160 participants of the ongoing ImmuneRACE study, and some 1,300 subjects contributed by 6 global collaborators. The dataset comprised deeply sampled blood TCRbeta repertoires from subjects exposed to, actively infected with, or recovered from COVID-19. Where available, HLA class I and class II types were obtained from metadata supplied by the sample provider rather than from assay-based typing.

The germline V gene (reference sequence) supplies CDR1 LNHDA and CDR2 SQIVND. V lost 4 bases and J lost 1 base, and the count of bases not matched to a germline gene is 4. Spanning cysteine to phenylalanine, the CDR3 consists of 14 amino acids. Only the CDR3 DNA stays, 42 bases, in frame from base 1. TCRbeta CDR3 regions were amplified from genomic DNA by means of the immunoSEQ Assay, a bias-controlled multiplex PCR. On the authors' methods: The number of nucleated cells in each sample was estimated by amplification of reference gene primers within the assay. Sequence reads were collapsed and filtered to measure the absolute abundance of every unique TCRbeta CDR3 rearrangement. Productive Simpson clonality was computed per sample as the square root of Simpson's diversity index over productive rearrangements. As stored in TCRdb, this immuneACCESS dataset retains in-frame rearrangements with V and J assigned. A fraction of the clones does not appear; measured against another copy, unresolved V genes explain less than half of the discrepancy, and the remainder lacks a known reason. Clone size and the V and J calls come from that table; the DNA yielded D and trimming. The sample table contains roughly 430,000 clones; only one count was recorded for around 90% of them. Approximately 2.1% of the sample lies in the top ten.

As regards this clone: What antigen it recognizes has not been identified. It has no much larger one-base neighbor in the sample; base qualities were not kept.

Participants in the prospective study were enrolled through a virtual design, were aged about 18 to 100 years, and lived in roughly 26 United States geographic areas. In the prospective study, cohorts were assigned on the basis of participant-reported clinical history obtained from a screening survey and a study questionnaire. In the prospective study, mobile phlebotomists collected whole blood, serum and a nasopharyngeal or oropharyngeal swab from each participant. Prospective study participants could optionally give additional blood draws and questionnaires over an approximately 2-month period. Blood samples from the prospective study were shipped frozen or at room temperature prior to DNA extraction. Broad study findings and their caveats: The quantity of clinical and demographic metadata differed by source and by participant and was supplied without curation.

The sample comprised PBMCs or T cells enriched from blood (not recorded which). Here the chain combines TRBV19 and TRBJ2-7; TRBD1 matches 7 bases in the middle. The sequence was obtained from a woman aged 35 to 49 with acute COVID-19. The DNA sequence is TGTGCCAGTAGTAAAAGGACAGGTTCCTACGAGCAGTACTTC. It translates to CASSKRTGSYEQYF.